A selection of T cell receptor beta chains follows, all from one sample in a study of blood T cell repertoires in COVID-19. The data were produced by immunoSEQ multiplex PCR, yet TCRdb's version contains in-frame clones alone and is incomplete. The repertoire holds about 83,000 clones, with around 84% as singletons. The material sequenced was peripheral blood. The source is a woman older than 75 in a cohort sampled during active or convalescent COVID-19. Both conserved end residues are part of each CDR3. Each record gives: clone size, V gene, J gene, D gene, CDR3 length, CDR3 DNA, CDR3 protein. D genes are given only for firm matches. Clone sizes are given selectively: once, few, many, or a class where the clone is expanded.

NA	TRBV6-5	TRBJ1-5	NA	13	TGTGCCAGCAGTCCAGGGTACAATCAGCCCCAGCATTTT	CASSPGYNQPQHF
once	TRBV12-2	TRBJ1-4	NA	12	TGTGCAGGGGGACAGGGCGGAGAAAAACTGTTTTTT	CAGGQGGEKLFF
NA	TRBV7-3	TRBJ2-1	TRBD2	17	TGTGCCAGCAGCTCCCGCGGGGGGGGGAGCTCCTACAATGAGCAGTTCTTC	CASSSRGGGSSYNEQFF
NA	TRBV28	TRBJ2-3	TRBD2	17	TGTGCCAGCACGGTTTTGACTAGCGGGAGGGGGACAGATACGCAGTATTTT	CASTVLTSGRGTDTQYF
NA	TRBV10-3	TRBJ2-5	NA	14	TGTGCCATCAGTGAATCGGGGAACGAAGAGACCCAGTACTTC	CAISESGNEETQYF
NA	TRBV16	TRBJ1-3	NA	16	TGTGCCAGCAGCCAATTGAACAGTATCTCTGGAAACACCATATATTTT	CASSQLNSISGNTIYF
NA	TRBV19	TRBJ2-7	TRBD2	15	TGTGCCAGCCCTACAAAGACTAGCGCTCACTACGAGCAGTACTTC	CASPTKTSAHYEQYF
NA	TRBV11-1	TRBJ2-7	NA	13	TGTGCCAGCAGCTTTTACAACTCCTACGAGCAGTACTTC	CASSFYNSYEQYF
NA	TRBV28	TRBJ2-7	NA	14	TGTGCCAGCAGACCCGCCCAGGGCGTGTACGAGCAGTACTTC	CASRPAQGVYEQYF
NA	TRBV5-1	TRBJ2-3	NA	16	TGCGCCAGCCGGATGCTACTGGGACTGGGGGCAGATACGCAGTATTTT	CASRMLLGLGADTQYF
NA	TRBV6-1	TRBJ2-3	TRBD1	16	TGTGCCAGCAGTGAAGGTCCAGGGGGCGGCGCAGATACGCAGTATTTT	CASSEGPGGGADTQYF
once	TRBV6-5	TRBJ1-6	NA	16	TGTGCCAGCAGTTACGGGCAGGCCACCTATAATTCACCCCTCCACTTT	CASSYGQATYNSPLHF
NA	TRBV11-1	TRBJ2-5	TRBD2	13	TGTGCCAGCAGCCGGGGGGTCCAAGAGACCCAGTACTTC	CASSRGVQETQYF
NA	TRBV9	TRBJ2-1	NA	17	TGTGCCAGCAGCGTTTTTCACACGGGAGACCCCTACAATGAGCAGTTCTTC	CASSVFHTGDPYNEQFF
NA	TRBV6-1	TRBJ1-5	NA	18	TGTGCCAGCAGTGGTTTTATCACGGGGGTTAATGGCAATCAGCCCCAGCATTTT	CASSGFITGVNGNQPQHF
NA	TRBV10-2	TRBJ1-3	NA	15	TGCGCCAGCAGTGAGTGGACAGCCTCTGGAAACACCATATATTTT	CASSEWTASGNTIYF
NA	TRBV18	TRBJ2-1	NA	15	TGTGCCAGCTCACCCTTAGACATTATTATTAATGAGCAGTTCTTC	CASSPLDIIINEQFF
NA	TRBV3-1/TRBV3-2	TRBJ2-3	NA	12	TGTGCCAGCAGCCTACTGGAGGGCACGCAGTATTTT	CASSLLEGTQYF
NA	TRBV6-5	TRBJ1-3	NA	16	TGTGCCAGCAGTTCCGGGACTTCGAGCTCTGGAAACACCATATATTTT	CASSSGTSSSGNTIYF
NA	TRBV3-1/TRBV3-2	TRBJ2-3	NA	14	TGTGCCAGCAGCCGACGGGAGAGCACAGATACGCAGTATTTT	CASSRRESTDTQYF
NA	TRBV3-1/TRBV3-2	TRBJ2-7	NA	16	TGTGCCAGCAGCCAAGATGCGGCCCAAGCAGCCTACGAGCAGTACTTC	CASSQDAAQAAYEQYF
NA	TRBV9	TRBJ2-1	NA	15	TGTGCCAGCAGCGAAAGCGTGAGCTCCTACAATGAGCAGTTCTTC	CASSESVSSYNEQFF
NA	TRBV18	TRBJ2-7	NA	14	TGTGCCAGCTCACCAAACATCGACAGTGGCGAGCAGTACTTC	CASSPNIDSGEQYF
once	TRBV6-1	TRBJ2-1	NA	20	TGTGCCAGCAGTGAATGGGACAGACTAGCACGGGAGGGCCAATACAATGAGCAGTTCTTC	CASSEWDRLAREGQYNEQFF
NA	TRBV3-1/TRBV3-2	TRBJ2-2	NA	14	TGTGCCAGCGGGGGGGCAGGGAACACCGGGGAGCTGTTTTTT	CASGGAGNTGELFF
NA	TRBV9	TRBJ2-2	TRBD2	15	TGTGCCAGCAGCGCGGGACTAACCTACACCGGGGAGCTGTTTTTT	CASSAGLTYTGELFF
once	TRBV24-1	TRBJ1-2	NA	14	TGTGCCACCAGTGATTCAGGGGCGGACTATGGCTACACCTTC	CATSDSGADYGYTF